This T cell receptor (beta chain) was observed in a study of siplizumab effects on memory and regulatory T cells. This CDR3 region has 14 residues. The V end was cut by 4 bases, the J end by 2 bases, with 11 bases between. Germline V gene sequence: CDR1 ENHRY, CDR2 SYGVKD. The table came from immunoSEQ multiplex PCR; TCRdb's copy has only in-frame clones and leaves some out. The table records about 26,000 clones, roughly 88% of them present only once. Sequenced: memory CD4+ T cells sorted from blood. This sequence joins TRBV10-3 and TRBJ1-2, with TRBD1 as a possible D gene (6 bases). This clonotype was sampled from a human donor in good health. CDR3 in amino acids: CAISGGLSNYGYTF. The CDR3 DNA reads TGTGCCATCAGTGGGGGGCTGTCAAACTATGGCTACACCTTC.